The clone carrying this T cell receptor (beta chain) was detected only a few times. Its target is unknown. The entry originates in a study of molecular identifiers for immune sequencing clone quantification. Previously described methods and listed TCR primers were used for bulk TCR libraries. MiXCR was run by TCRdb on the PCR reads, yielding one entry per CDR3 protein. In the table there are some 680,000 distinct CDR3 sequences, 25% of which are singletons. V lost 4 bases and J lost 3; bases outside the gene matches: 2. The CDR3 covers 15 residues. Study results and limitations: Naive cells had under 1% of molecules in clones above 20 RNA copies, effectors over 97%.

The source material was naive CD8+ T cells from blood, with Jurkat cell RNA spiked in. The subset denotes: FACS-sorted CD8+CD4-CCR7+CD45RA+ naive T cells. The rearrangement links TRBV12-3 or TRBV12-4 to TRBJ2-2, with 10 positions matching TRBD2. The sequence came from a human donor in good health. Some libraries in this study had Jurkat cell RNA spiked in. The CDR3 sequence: CASSSSGSYTGELFF. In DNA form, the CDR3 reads TGTGCCAGCAGTTCTAGCGGGAGTTACACCGGGGAGCTGTTTTTT.